The 10 T cell receptor beta chains given below trace back to one sample, sequenced in a study of cytomegalovirus exposure and HLA in healthy donors (dated by TCRdb to about 2017). Library method: the immunoSEQ multiplex PCR assay. The multiplex PCR relied on a mix of 60 forward primers for TCR Vbeta segments and 13 reverse primers for TCR Jbeta segments. TCRdb re-hosts the immuneACCESS table, in-frame sequences only. Its copies lack some clones; in the studies checked, an unresolved V gene accounts for under half of them, and the cause for the rest is not known. A total of 60,000 to 70,000 clones appear in this sample, 78% of them only once. The ten top clones hold 9.7% of the sample. Sequenced: PBMCs. The receptors stem from a man aged 40-55 years in good health and CMV-seronegative.

The gene calls are TRBV11-2 and TRBJ2-1; TRBD2 is a possible D gene (6 bases). From germline, CDR1 is SGHAT and CDR2 FQNNGV. V was shortened by 0 bases and J by 10 bases, with 13 bases between the two germline ends. The CDR3 totals 14 residues. CDR3 region: CASSLEATSPEQFF. The CDR3 nucleotides read TGTGCCAGCAGCTTAGAGGCCACTAGCCCCGAGCAGTTCTTC.

The chain recombines TRBV19 with TRBJ2-3; 12 bases align to TRBD2. The CDR3 contains 16 residues. The ends lost 3 bases at V and 2 bases at J; junction bases unmatched: 3. CDR1 and CDR2 from the germline V gene are LNHDA and SQIVND (reference sequence). The CDR3 loop is CASSMRLAGVTDTQYF. CDR3 nucleotides: TGTGCCAGTAGTATGCGACTAGCGGGGGTCACAGATACGCAGTATTTT.

The V gene is TRBV5-1, the J gene TRBJ2-5; TRBD2 agrees at 9 bases. The DNA end is a closer match to TRBJ2-7, so the J assignment may be wrong. CDR3 size: 17 residues. Germline values: CDR1 SGHRS, CDR2 YFSETQ. The CDR3: CASSLGVGTSISYEQYF. CDR3 DNA sequence: TGCGCCAGCAGCTTGGGGGTTGGGACTAGCATCTCCTACGAGCAGTACTTC.

This clone appeared a single time. V and J are TRBV7-6 and TRBJ1-4; D gene uncertain. CDR3 length equals 12 residues. V was pared by 5 bases and J by 7 bases, with 8 bases between. Per germline, CDR1 SGHVS and CDR2 FNYEAQ. Here the CDR3 reads CASSTAGEKLFF. In DNA, the CDR3 is TGTGCCAGCAGCACGGCAGGTGAAAAACTGTTTTTT.

The chain employs TRBV5-6 and TRBJ2-2, with D possibly TRBD1 on 5 matching bases. CDR3 length: 13 amino acids. Trimming shortened V by 1 base and J by 6 bases, and 7 bases separated the two germline ends. Germline values: CDR1 SGHDT, CDR2 YYEEEE. CDR3 sequence reads: CASSLPGPGELFF. CDR3 nucleotides: TGTGCCAGCAGCTTGCCAGGGCCCGGGGAGCTGTTTTTT.

V and J are TRBV6-1 and TRBJ2-2; 7 bases match TRBD1. V lost 7 bases and J lost 4; bases outside the gene matches: 9. The germline CDR1 and CDR2 sequences are MNHNS and SASEGT. The CDR3 runs to 15 residues. The CDR3: CASKGQTRITGELFF. Written as DNA, the CDR3 is TGTGCCAGCAAGGGACAGACTCGAATCACCGGGGAGCTGTTTTTT.

Only a few counts were recorded for this clone. The CDR3, as DNA: TGTGCCAGTACTCCCGGACTAGCGGGAGGGGGGGTGGACTCCTACAATGAGCAGTTCTTC. It is translated as CASTPGLAGGGVDSYNEQFF. V usage is TRBV19 and J usage is TRBJ2-1, with 15 bases that match TRBD2. V lost 7 bases and J lost 0; bases outside the gene matches: 13. The CDR3 is 20 residues long. Germline V CDR1 and CDR2: LNHDA, SQIVND (reference sequence).

V is TRBV5-4 and J is TRBJ2-1, with TRBD2 identical over 12 bases. The V gene's germline CDR1 is SGHNT and CDR2 YYREEE (reference sequence). The CDR3 contains 18 residues. V lost 5 bases, J lost 5 bases, and 14 bases stayed unmatched. The CDR3 nucleotides read TGTGCCAGCAGGACCCTAAAGCTAGCGGGGGGGCGCGACAATGAGCAGTTCTTC. Amino acids: CASRTLKLAGGRDNEQFF.

This chain uses TRBV10-3 with TRBJ2-5; 9 bases map to TRBD1. The CDR3 length is 14 residues. From germline, CDR1 is ENHRY and CDR2 SYGVKD. The V segment lost 6 bases and the J segment 6 bases; nucleotides outside the gene matches: 8. The CDR3 nucleotides read TGTGCCATCAGGGGGGACAGGGAGGGACAGACCCAGTACTTC. Translation: CAIRGDREGQTQYF.

The chain has TRBV7-9 and TRBJ1-1; no reliable D call. The CDR3 length is 12 residues. The germline V gene has CDR1 SEHNR and CDR2 FQNEAQ (reference sequence). V lost 5 bases and J lost 5, with 9 bases in between. The chain's CDR3 is CASSPPGTEAFF. In DNA, the CDR3 is TGTGCCAGCAGCCCCCCGGGGACTGAAGCTTTCTTT.